The clone carrying this TCR beta chain was observed a single time. The antigen is undetermined. This CDR3 region has 15 residues. After removal of 3 bases from V and 4 bases from J, the junction contained 6 bases not matched to a gene. From germline, CDR1 is DFQATT and CDR2 SNEGSKA (reference sequence). At the Johns Hopkins FTIC core, DNA taken from cultured CD4+ T cells was sequenced by way of the Oncomine TCR Beta short-read assay. TCRdb fed the PCR reads into MiXCR, producing one record per CDR3 protein. Counted here are about 14,000 distinct CDR3 sequences, 45% to 70% occurring once; the ten biggest clones make up over 15%. This sample was included in a study of vaccination and CD4 T cells after COVID-19. Study overall: Two-dose vaccination with either BNT162b2 or mRNA-1273 was given to participants.

Treatment described: approximately 9-day PBMC culture with coronavirus spike peptide pools or control peptides (ViraFEST assay). ViraFEST used peptide pools to expand antigen-specific T cells and subsequently sequenced their TCRs. This receptor was obtained from a human donor who had recovered from COVID-19. The sequencing input was CD4+ T cells from blood, cultured in vitro. The chain links TRBV20-1 to TRBJ2-3, with TRBD2 matching over 11 bases. For the CDR3, the DNA is TGCAGTGCTAGCGGTAGCGGGAGGGCCCCAGATACGCAGTATTTT. This gives the protein CSASGSGRAPDTQYF.